The clone carrying this T cell receptor (beta chain) showed up many times. Only Caucasian adults living in Nashville, Tennessee made up the donor group. This sample was taken from a study of shared clonotypes between healthy human individuals. Measured with immunoSEQ multiplex PCR; TCRdb has only the in-frame clones, and not every one. Here the sample spans 600,000 to 800,000 clones, around 70% being singletons. J was trimmed by 7 bases and V by 6 bases; bases with no gene match: 10. Germline V gene sequence: CDR1 MNHEY, CDR2 SMNVEV (reference sequence). There are 14 residues in the CDR3. The sequenced sample consisted of memory CD4+ T cells sorted from blood. The subset: CD45RA-negative fraction. The V call is TRBV27, the J call TRBJ2-3, with TRBD2 identical over 7 bases. The TCR comes from a woman aged 25 to 45 in good health. This CDR3 is CASRIGGSSHTQYF. CDR3 nucleotide sequence: TGTGCCAGCAGGATCGGGGGGAGTTCCCATACGCAGTATTTT.